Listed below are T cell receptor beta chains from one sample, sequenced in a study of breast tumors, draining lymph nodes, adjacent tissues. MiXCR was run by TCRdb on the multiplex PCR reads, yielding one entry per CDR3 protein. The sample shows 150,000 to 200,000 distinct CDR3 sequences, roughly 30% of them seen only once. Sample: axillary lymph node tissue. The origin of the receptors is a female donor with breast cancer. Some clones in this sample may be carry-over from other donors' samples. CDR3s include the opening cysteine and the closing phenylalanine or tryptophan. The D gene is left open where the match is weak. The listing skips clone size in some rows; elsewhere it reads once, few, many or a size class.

CASREWFF	TGTGCCAGCAGAGAGTGGTTCTTC	TRBV7-9	many	-	TRBJ2-1
CASSGRTSGDGNTQYF	TGTGCCAGCAGCGGACGGACTAGCGGAGATGGGAATACGCAGTATTTT	TRBV7-9	-	TRBD2	TRBJ2-3
CASSPGLYFGQYF	TGTGCCAGTAGTCCAGGACTGTACTTTGGGCAGTACTTC	TRBV19	many	-	TRBJ2-7
CSVKGGVAGLQETQYF	TGCAGCGTTAAAGGGGGCGTAGCGGGCCTCCAAGAGACCCAGTACTTC	TRBV29-1	-	-	TRBJ2-5
CASSRITGGTNYGYTF	TGTGCCAGCAGTCGTATCACGGGGGGCACCAACTATGGCTACACCTTC	TRBV14	many	-	TRBJ1-2
CASSLVEGFYNEQFF	TGTGCCAGCAGCTTAGTCGAGGGATTCTACAATGAGCAGTTCTTC	TRBV7-2	many	-	TRBJ2-1
CATSAATGVRGTGANVLTF	TGTGCCACCAGTGCCGCGACAGGGGTAAGAGGCACCGGGGCCAACGTCCTGACTTTC	TRBV24-1	-	TRBD1	TRBJ2-6
CASSPRGDTICF	TGTGCCAGCAGTCCCCGGGGTGACACCATATGTTTT	TRBV7-8	-	-	TRBJ1-3
CSASKGETQYF	TGCAGTGCTAGTAAGGGAGAGACCCAGTACTTC	TRBV20-1	medium-sized	-	TRBJ2-5
CASSAGRIGNTEAFF	TGTGCCAGCAGTGCAGGCCGGATCGGGAACACTGAAGCTTTCTTT	TRBV2	few	-	TRBJ1-1
CASSYQPAGGYNEQFF	TGTGCCAGCAGCTACCAACCCGCGGGGGGCTACAATGAGCAGTTCTTC	TRBV7-2	many	TRBD2	TRBJ2-1
CASSQWGGLAGAQETQYF	TGCGCCAGCAGCCAGTGGGGGGGTCTAGCGGGGGCACAAGAGACCCAGTACTTC	TRBV4-1	many	TRBD2	TRBJ2-5
CASSQEGTDPGKPQHF	TGCGCCAGCAGCCAAGAAGGGACGGACCCAGGGAAGCCCCAGCATTTT	TRBV4-1	many	-	TRBJ1-5
CASGQDSPTYEQYF	TGTGCCAGCGGTCAGGACAGTCCTACCTACGAGCAGTACTTC	TRBV11-2	many	-	TRBJ2-7
CASRRSSGGPETQYF	TGTGCCAGCAGGAGGTCTAGCGGGGGTCCCGAGACCCAGTACTTC	TRBV7-6	many	TRBD2	TRBJ2-5
CAWSVGGLAVKGLYEQYF	TGTGCCTGGAGTGTAGGGGGACTAGCGGTTAAGGGGCTCTACGAGCAGTACTTC	TRBV30	-	TRBD2	TRBJ2-7
CASRYRVGETQYF	TGTGCCAGCAGATACAGGGTAGGAGAGACCCAGTACTTC	TRBV6-1	many	-	TRBJ2-5
CASISNRDF	TGTGCCAGCATCTCGAACCGGGACTTC	TRBV5-6	-	-	TRBJ2-5
CASSPWVAGAYIDTQYF	TGTGCCAGCAGCCCCTGGGTAGCGGGGGCCTACATCGATACGCAGTATTTT	TRBV14	many	TRBD2	TRBJ2-3
CSAGGERGQPQHF	TGCAGTGCTGGGGGGGAGAGAGGACAGCCCCAGCATTTT	TRBV20-1	many	-	TRBJ1-5
CASSPLTSELNNEQFF	TGTGCCAGCTCTCCATTGACTAGCGAGCTGAACAATGAGCAGTTCTTC	TRBV18	-	TRBD2	TRBJ2-1
CASSRAGANEKLFF	TGTGCCAGCAGCCGGGCAGGGGCTAATGAAAAACTGTTTTTT	TRBV11-3	few	-	TRBJ1-4
CSVEVRGGGVGADF	TGCAGCGTTGAAGTGCGGGGGGGGGGAGTCGGGGCAGACTTC	TRBV29-1	-	TRBD2	TRBJ2-1
CSARGWGFAGNTIYF	TGCAGTGCTAGAGGATGGGGTTTCGCTGGAAACACCATATATTTT	TRBV20-1	many	-	TRBJ1-3
CASSLHPDANRGKQYF	TGTGCCAGCAGCTTACATCCAGATGCAAACAGGGGAAAGCAGTACTTC	TRBV11-1	once	TRBD1	TRBJ2-7
CASRGVSNTEAFF	TGTGCCAGTAGAGGGGTGTCGAACACTGAAGCTTTCTTT	TRBV19	-	-	TRBJ1-1
CSAPDGIDYGYTF	TGCAGTGCTCCTGACGGTATCGACTACGGCTACACCTTC	TRBV20-1	-	-	TRBJ1-2
CASSLEYSTDSNQPQHF	TGTGCCAGCAGCTTGGAGTATTCTACGGATAGCAATCAGCCCCAGCATTTT	TRBV5-6	many	-	TRBJ1-5